This T cell receptor beta chain was identified during a study of T cells in Graves' hyperthyroidism and ophthalmopathy (dated by TCRdb to the late 2010s). For the study in its entirety: Peripheral blood samples were taken at the time of initial diagnosis, prior to any treatment. TCR V-J signatures able to tell the groups apart were searched for in a discovery cohort of some 100 patients, of whom over 40 had Graves' ophthalmopathy and about 60 had stable Graves' hyperthyroidism. For training and testing, the 100 or so patients in the discovery cohort were randomly divided in a 7:3 ratio. In addition, the study compared T-cell repertoires in thyroid tissue and in blood from six Graves' hyperthyroidism patients. TCR Vbeta CDR3 sequencing of roughly 140 peripheral blood samples (roughly 41 ophthalmopathy, about 74 hyperthyroidism and approximately 17 progressor patients) is reported in the paper. Once sampling was done, hyperthyroidism patients were given methimazole at a starting dose of 30 mg daily, whereas ophthalmopathy patients were given high-dose intravenous methylprednisolone. Whether ophthalmopathy could be predicted prospectively was tested in an independent validation cohort made up of roughly 19 hyperthyroidism patients plus 17 patients who later progressed to ophthalmopathy.

The TCR beta CDR3 regions were amplified from RNA transcripts. The first round of RT-PCR for the TCR CDR3 was performed with the HTBI primer set and the Qiagen OneStep RT-PCR kit. A second multiplex PCR round built the libraries, followed by size selection and purification. Sequencing of the libraries was done on an Illumina HiSeq2000 using paired-end 100 bp reads. The source study handled its data this way. SOAPnuke was used to process the raw data, with reads discarded if the reads contained adapters or uncalled bases, had a mean Phred below 15, or lacked an exact constant-primer or identifier match. High-quality paired reads were merged with COPE v1.2.5, and unique nucleotide sequences were defined as clonotypes. Clonotypes were aligned to IMGT TRBV, TRBD and TRBJ reference segments using MiTCR v1.1. Only V-J combinations with frequency above 0.0001, covering about 99% of repertoires, were analysed. The TCS score was defined as the ratio of F50 (clonal expansion) to E x V (chaos), calculated using BLOSUM62-based TCRdist between CDR3 peptides within each V-J. Welch's t-statistics and random forest reduced around 520 V-J features to under 15, which were used in a naive Bayes classifier (R e1071). TCRdb passed the public sequencing reads through fastp at Q25 and MiXCR, retaining productive beta sequences. Rows are unified per CDR3 protein, each entry keeping the most common DNA and genes. Clone size and V and J calls follow TCRdb, not the original study. This sample gives about 300,000 distinct CDR3 sequences in total; 16% of them show up just once. In total, the top ten clones hold roughly a third of the sample.

Results the study describes overall, beyond this receptor: A model built on a 13 V-J signature distinguished ophthalmopathy from stable hyperthyroidism, reaching about 88% sensitivity and about 81% specificity in cross-validation and 80%/75% in testing. During validation, the model predicted progression to ophthalmopathy a median of approximately 7 months ahead of onset, with more than 55% sensitivity and almost 75% specificity. Sample size was not statistically predetermined, and investigators were not blinded to group allocation. Blood samples also contained most of the expanded thyroid clonotypes (frequency above 0.001), which suggests that blood repertoires may reflect thyroid immune responses.

Including the terminal cysteine and phenylalanine, the CDR3 comprises 16 residues. The entry retains the CDR3 DNA only, 48 bases that are in frame from base 1. At the junction V is shortened by 2 bases and J by 5 bases; bases outside the gene matches: 7. Sequences SGHVS (CDR1) and FQNEAQ (CDR2) are obtained from the germline V gene. In the case of this clonotype: It lacks a known antigen. No base quality information exists; no much larger clone differs at one position.

Stable Graves' hyperthyroidism was defined as the absence of progression to ophthalmopathy over 18 months of follow-up. Hyperthyroidism patients were newly diagnosed, with disease duration under 2 months, and aged 18 to 65 years. Patients with uncontrolled infections, other autoimmune diseases, pregnancy or lactation were excluded. Diagnoses were established on the basis of clinical symptoms, serum thyroxine and TRAb, thyroid ultrasound, and orbital computed tomography. Ficoll-Paque density gradient centrifugation was used to isolate PBMCs from about 9 ml of fresh peripheral blood. Total RNA was extracted using Trizol reagent, and RNA quality was assessed on an Agilent 2100 Bioanalyzer.

This chain joins TRBV7-8 to TRBJ1-5; 9 bases in the junction line up with TRBD1. The receptor's source is a man between 25 and 39 years old with Graves' hyperthyroidism. Sequenced input: blood. The CDR3 region has the sequence CASSLSGQGTDQPQHF. DNA sequence: TGTGCCAGCAGCTTATCCGGACAGGGGACCGATCAGCCCCAGCATTTT.